A selection of T cell receptor beta chains follows, all from one sample in a study of Graves' ophthalmopathy and Graves' hyperthyroidism. TCRdb reprocessed the multiplex PCR reads via MiXCR and lists one record per CDR3 protein. The sample lists over a million distinct CDR3 sequences, about 38% seen once, with 11% in the top ten. The source material was peripheral blood or thyroid tissue (not recorded which). These receptor sequences come from an adult man with Graves' hyperthyroidism. Each CDR3 is given with its conserved first and last residue.

v_call: TRBV10-2
j_call: TRBJ2-7
cdr3_aa: CAAAGQGGGYEQYF

v_call: TRBV20-1
j_call: TRBJ1-6
cdr3_aa: CSARDTWDRNNSPLHF

v_call: TRBV15
j_call: TRBJ1-1
cdr3_aa: CATSRVRDTEAFF

v_call: TRBV15
j_call: TRBJ1-2
cdr3_aa: CATSREQGYGYTF

v_call: TRBV6-2/TRBV6-3
j_call: TRBJ2-7
cdr3_aa: CASTSFGQANSYEQYF

v_call: TRBV11-2
j_call: TRBJ2-2
cdr3_aa: CASSSAAGGHTGELFF

v_call: TRBV12-3/TRBV12-4
j_call: TRBJ2-7
cdr3_aa: CASELQTSGGEEQYF

v_call: TRBV7-9
j_call: TRBJ2-6
cdr3_aa: CASSRMTF

v_call: TRBV6-5
j_call: TRBJ1-5
cdr3_aa: CASSYPIQGSQPQHF

v_call: TRBV5-1
j_call: TRBJ2-5
cdr3_aa: CASSLEPGAQYF

v_call: TRBV15
j_call: TRBJ1-1
cdr3_aa: CATSRDRGLVNTEAFF